The clone carrying this T cell receptor (beta chain) has at least ten counts. This sample was included in a study of blood T cells in healthy people across ages. CDR3 length: 12 residues. V was trimmed by 6 bases and J by 2 bases, leaving 6 bases between them. Sample-barcoded 5' priming and a J-beta primer mix drove a second PCR of roughly 7 to 11 cycles. TCRdb redid the calling of the 5' RACE reads with MiXCR, one entry per CDR3 protein. Here the sample spans around 1.5 million distinct CDR3 sequences, roughly a third being singletons. The sequencing sample was made of blood. The chain has TRBV12-3 or TRBV12-4 and TRBJ2-3; D gene unclear. This receptor was taken from a woman aged 25 to 45 in good health. In DNA form, the CDR3 reads TGTGCCAGCAGCGAGATCACAGATACGCAGTATTTT. It encodes CASSEITDTQYF.